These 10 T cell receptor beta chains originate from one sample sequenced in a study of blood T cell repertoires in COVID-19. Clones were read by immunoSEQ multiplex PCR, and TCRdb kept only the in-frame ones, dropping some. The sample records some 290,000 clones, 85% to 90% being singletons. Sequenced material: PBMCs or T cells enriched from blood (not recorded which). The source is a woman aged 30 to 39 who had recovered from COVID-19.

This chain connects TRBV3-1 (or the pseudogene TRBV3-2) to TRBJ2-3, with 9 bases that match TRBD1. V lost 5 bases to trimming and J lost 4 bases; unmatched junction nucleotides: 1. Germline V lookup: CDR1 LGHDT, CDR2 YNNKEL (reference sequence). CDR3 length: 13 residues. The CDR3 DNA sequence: TGTGCCAGCAGCGGGGACAGGGCAGATACGCAGTATTTT. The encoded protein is CASSGDRADTQYF.

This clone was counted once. The CDR3 region is CASSYGDRGHEQYF. The CDR3 nucleotides read TGTGCCAGCAGTTACGGGGACAGGGGGCACGAGCAGTACTTC. V gene TRBV6-5 combines with J gene TRBJ2-7; 12 nucleotides match TRBD1. Germline CDR1 and CDR2: MNHEY and SVGAGI. The CDR3 contains 14 residues. V was pared by 2 bases and J by 5 bases, with 1 base of the junction left unmatched.

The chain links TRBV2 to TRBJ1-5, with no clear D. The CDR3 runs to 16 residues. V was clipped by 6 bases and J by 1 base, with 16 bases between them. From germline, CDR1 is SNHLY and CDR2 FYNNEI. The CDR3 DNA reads TGTGCCAGCAGGGTTTCGACGGGAGTCAGCAATCAGCCCCAGCATTTT. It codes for CASRVSTGVSNQPQHF. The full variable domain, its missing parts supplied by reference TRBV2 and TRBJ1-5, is EPEVTQTPSHQVTQMGQEVILRCVPISNHLYFYWYRQILGQKVEFLVSFYNNEISEKSEIFDDQFSVERPDGSNFTLKIRSTKLEDSAMYFCASRVSTGVSNQPQHFGDGTRLSIL.

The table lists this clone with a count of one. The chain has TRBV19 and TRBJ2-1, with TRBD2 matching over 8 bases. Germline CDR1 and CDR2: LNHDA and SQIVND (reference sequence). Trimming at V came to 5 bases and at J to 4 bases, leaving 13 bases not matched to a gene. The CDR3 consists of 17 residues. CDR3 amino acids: CASSPGASGSTYNEQFF. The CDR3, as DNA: TGTGCCAGTAGTCCAGGGGCCAGCGGGAGCACTTACAATGAGCAGTTCTTC.

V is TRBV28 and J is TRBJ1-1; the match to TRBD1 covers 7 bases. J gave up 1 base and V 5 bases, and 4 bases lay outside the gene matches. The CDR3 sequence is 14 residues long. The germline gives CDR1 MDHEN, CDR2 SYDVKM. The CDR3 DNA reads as TGTGCCAGCAGTACGGGACAGCCGAACACTGAAGCTTTCTTT. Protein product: CASSTGQPNTEAFF.

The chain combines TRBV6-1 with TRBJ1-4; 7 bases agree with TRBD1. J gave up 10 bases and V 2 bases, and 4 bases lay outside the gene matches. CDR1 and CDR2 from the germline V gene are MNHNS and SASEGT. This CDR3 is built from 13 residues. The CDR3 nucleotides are TGTGCCAGCAGTGAATTAGCAGGGGGAAAACTGTTTTTT. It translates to CASSELAGGKLFF.

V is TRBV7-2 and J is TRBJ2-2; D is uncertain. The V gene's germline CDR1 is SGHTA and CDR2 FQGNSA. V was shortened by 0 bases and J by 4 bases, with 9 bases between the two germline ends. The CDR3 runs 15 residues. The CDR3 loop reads CASSLARPGTGELFF. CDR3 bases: TGTGCCAGCAGCTTAGCCCGCCCGGGCACCGGGGAGCTGTTTTTT.

The CDR3 loop reads CASSLRRRYQETQYF. The DNA for the CDR3 is TGTGCCAGCAGTTTAAGGCGGAGGTACCAAGAGACCCAGTACTTC. The chain is built from TRBV27 and TRBJ2-5; TRBD2 is a possible D gene (5 bases). CDR1 MNHEY and CDR2 SMNVEV come from the germline V gene (reference sequence). This CDR3 region has 15 residues. The V gene lost 2 bases and the J gene lost 0 bases, with 10 bases spanning the gap.

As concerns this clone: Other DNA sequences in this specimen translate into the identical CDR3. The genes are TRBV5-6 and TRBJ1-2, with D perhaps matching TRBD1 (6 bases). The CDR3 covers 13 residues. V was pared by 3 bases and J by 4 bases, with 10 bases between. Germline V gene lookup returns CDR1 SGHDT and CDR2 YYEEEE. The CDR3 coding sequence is TGTGCCAGCAGCTCTGGACAGATCTATGGCTACACCTTC. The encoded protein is CASSSGQIYGYTF.

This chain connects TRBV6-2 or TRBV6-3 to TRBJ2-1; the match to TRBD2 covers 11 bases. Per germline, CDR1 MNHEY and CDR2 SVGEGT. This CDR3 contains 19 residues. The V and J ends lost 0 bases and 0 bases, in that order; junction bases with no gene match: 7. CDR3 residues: CASSYSGLAEGSSYNEQFF. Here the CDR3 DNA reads TGTGCCAGCAGTTACTCGGGACTAGCGGAGGGGAGCTCCTACAATGAGCAGTTCTTC.